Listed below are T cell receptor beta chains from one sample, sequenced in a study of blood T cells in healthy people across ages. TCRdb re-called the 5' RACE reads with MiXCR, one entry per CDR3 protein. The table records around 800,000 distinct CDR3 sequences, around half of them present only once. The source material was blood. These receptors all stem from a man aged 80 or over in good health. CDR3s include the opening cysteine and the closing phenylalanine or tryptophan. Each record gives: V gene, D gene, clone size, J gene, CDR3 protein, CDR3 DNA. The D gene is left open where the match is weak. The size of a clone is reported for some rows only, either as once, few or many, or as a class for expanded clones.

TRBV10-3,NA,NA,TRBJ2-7,CAISDRWREQYF,TGTGCCATCAGTGACCGTTGGAGGGAGCAGTACTTC
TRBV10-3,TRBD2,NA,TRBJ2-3,CAISQTSGSTDTQYF,TGTGCCATCAGCCAGACTAGCGGGAGCACAGATACGCAGTATTTT
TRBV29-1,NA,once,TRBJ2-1,CSVEVPPGNCNEQFF,TGCAGCGTTGAAGTTCCCCCAGGGAACTGCAATGAGCAGTTCTTC
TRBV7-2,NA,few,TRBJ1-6,CASSLVQGANSPLHF,TGTGCCAGCAGCTTAGTTCAGGGTGCGAATTCACCCCTCCACTTT
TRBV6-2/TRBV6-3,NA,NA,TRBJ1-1,CASGLAENTEAFF,TGTGCCAGCGGCTTGGCAGAGAACACTGAAGCTTTCTTT
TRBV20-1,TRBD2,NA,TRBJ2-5,CSARTGLAGVQETRYF,TGCAGTGCTAGGACGGGACTAGCGGGGGTCCAAGAGACCCGGTACTTC
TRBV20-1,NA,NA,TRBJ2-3,CSARDPGALTQYF,TGCAGTGCTAGAGACCCGGGCGCGCTTACGCAGTATTTT
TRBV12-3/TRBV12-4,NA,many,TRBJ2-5,CASSFGRGGSVETQYF,TGTGCCAGCAGTTTCGGCAGGGGGGGTTCGGTGGAGACCCAGTACTTC
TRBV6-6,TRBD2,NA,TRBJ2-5,CASSYYSGNQETQYF,TGTGCCAGCAGTTATTACAGCGGGAATCAAGAGACCCAGTACTTC
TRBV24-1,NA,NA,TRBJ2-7,CATSDGAFSYNEQYF,TGTGCCACCAGTGATGGTGCTTTCTCCTACAATGAGCAGTACTTC
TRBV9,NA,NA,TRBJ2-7,CASSVATGNSYEQYF,TGTGCCAGCAGCGTAGCAACGGGGAACTCCTACGAGCAGTACTTC
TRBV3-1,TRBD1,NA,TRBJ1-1,CASSPGTGALGTEAFF,TGTGCCAGCAGCCCGGGGACAGGGGCCCTGGGGACTGAAGCTTTCTTT